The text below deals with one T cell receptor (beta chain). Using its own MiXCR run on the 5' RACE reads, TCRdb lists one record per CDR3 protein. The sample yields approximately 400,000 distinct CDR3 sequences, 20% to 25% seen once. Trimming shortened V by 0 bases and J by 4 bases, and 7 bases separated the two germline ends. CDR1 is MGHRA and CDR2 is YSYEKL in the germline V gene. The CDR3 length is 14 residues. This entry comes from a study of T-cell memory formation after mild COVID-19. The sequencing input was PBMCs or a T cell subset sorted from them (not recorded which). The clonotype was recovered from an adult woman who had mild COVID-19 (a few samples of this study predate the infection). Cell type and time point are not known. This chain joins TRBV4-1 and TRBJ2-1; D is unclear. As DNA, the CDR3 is TGCGCCAGCAGCCAAGACGAGTTTTACAATGAGCAGTTCTTC. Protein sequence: CASSQDEFYNEQFF.